Shown below are 8 T cell receptor beta chains from a single sample sequenced in a study of tumor and adjacent non-tumor tissue in lung cancer. The template was RNA from unsorted bulk tissue. More than 3 cm separated this lung sample from the edge of the tumor. The library came from three nested PCR rounds adapted from ARM-PCR protocols. TCRdb re-called the multiplex PCR reads with MiXCR, one entry per CDR3 protein. The sample lists 100,000 or so distinct CDR3 sequences, around three fifths seen once, with roughly 19% in the top ten. The sample consisted of distant non-tumor lung tissue. These receptors came from a man under 40 with non-small cell lung cancer.

There are many counts of this clonotype. The rearrangement joins TRBV5-6 to TRBJ2-7, with D unclear. Germline loops: CDR1 SGHDT, CDR2 YYEEEE. The CDR3 has 13 residues. V lost 1 base and J 1 base, leaving 6 bases between the germline ends. CDR3 residues: CASSLYNSYEQYF. The CDR3 DNA reads TGTGCCAGCAGCTTGTACAATTCCTACGAGCAGTACTTC.

This clonotype has just a few counts. This chain uses TRBV5-6 with TRBJ2-6, with 7 bases that match TRBD1. The V and J ends lost 4 bases and 9 bases, in that order; junction bases with no gene match: 19. This CDR3 has 18 residues. Germline V CDR1 and CDR2: SGHDT, YYEEEE. CDR3 sequence: CASSPLTGQSSGVNVLTF. The CDR3 DNA reads TGTGCCAGCAGCCCATTGACAGGGCAGAGCTCTGGAGTCAACGTCCTGACTTTC.

In the case of this clonotype: The junction differs from germline at one of its ends, possibly a read error. V and J are TRBV12-3 or TRBV12-4 and TRBJ2-7, with a possible D match to TRBD1 (6 bases). The CDR3 consists of 13 residues. The CDR3 reads CASSSVRGYEQYF. CDR3 DNA: TGTGCCAGCAGTTCGGTCAGGGGCTACGAACAGTACTTC.

This clonotype was observed a few times. Possible read error: a much larger clone is one base away. V is TRBV6-5 and J is TRBJ1-1; 7 bases are a match to TRBD1. Looked up from germline, CDR1 is MNHEY and CDR2 is SVGAGI. This CDR3 spans 13 amino acids. The CDR3 DNA reads TGTGCCAGCAGTTACGGACAGGCCTCTGAAGCTCTCTTT. Its translation is CASSYGQASEALF.

This clonotype was counted a single time. This chain joins TRBV20-1 and TRBJ2-1; no firm D call. Germline loops: CDR1 DFQATT, CDR2 SNEGSKA (reference sequence). There are 13 residues in the CDR3. The V end was cut by 6 bases, the J end by 5 bases, with 14 bases between. For the CDR3, the DNA is TGCAGTGCGTGCCAACCGTCCCACAATGAGCAGTTCTTC. Translated, it gives CSACQPSHNEQFF.

As concerns this clonotype: Its ends do not fully match the called genes, so a read error is possible. The V gene is TRBV6-6, the J gene TRBJ1-6, with no clear D. CDR3 length equals 14 residues. Germline V gene data show CDR1 as MNHNY and CDR2 as SVGAGI (reference sequence). CDR3 bases: TGTGCCAGTAGTTCGACGGAGAATGCGACACCCCTCCAATTT. It specifies CASSSTENATPLQF.

With respect to this clonotype: This CDR3 fails to terminate in the conserved phenylalanine or tryptophan, so it likely reflects a read error. The genes are TRBV4-2 and TRBJ2-1; 7 nucleotides match TRBD2. The CDR3 runs to 18 residues. CDR1 LGHNA and CDR2 YNFKEQ come from the germline V gene. CDR3 loop: CVSSQVLAGVWHHNEQFL. CDR3 nucleotides: TGTGTCAGCAGCCAAGTCTTGGCGGGAGTTTGGCACCACAATGAGCAGTTCCTC.

This clonotype was observed a few times. This may arise from a read error, as a much more abundant clone is one base away. The chain uses TRBV6-1 and TRBJ2-3; D perhaps matches TRBD1 (6 bases). Germline CDR1 MNHNS, CDR2 SASEGT. The CDR3 sequence is 16 residues long. V dropped 8 bases and J dropped 0 bases, with 18 bases sitting between them. CDR3 region: CASGPTTQGSTDTQYF. The CDR3 coding sequence is TGTGCCAGCGGTCCTACTACCCAGGGGAGCACAGATACGCAGTATTTT.